The 2 T cell receptor beta chains presented below share a single source sample, sequenced in a study of control samples from healthy donors and cancer patients. TCRdb's table, derived via immunoSEQ multiplex PCR, lists solely in-frame clones and lacks some. The table includes roughly 84,000 clones, 89% detected once. Sequenced input: blood. These receptors were collected from a man aged 45-65 years in good health.

The V and J genes are TRBV9 and TRBJ2-5; TRBD1 is a possible D gene (5 bases). The CDR3 loop spans 10 amino acids. In germline, CDR1 is SGDLS, CDR2 YYNGEE. Trimming removed 5 bases at V and 11 bases at J, with 10 bases between. CDR3 sequence: CASSSGWQYF. DNA for the CDR3: TGTGCCAGCAGTTCAGGGTGGCAGTACTTC.

This sequence joins TRBV5-4 and TRBJ2-2, with 8 bases lining up with TRBD1. The V gene end was trimmed by 4 bases and the J gene end by 6 bases; junction bases not matched to a gene: 8. The CDR3 extends over 15 amino acids. CDR1 is SGHNT, CDR2 YYREEE, per germline (reference sequence). The CDR3 protein is CASSQGAVLAGELFF. The CDR3 DNA reads as TGTGCCAGCAGCCAGGGGGCGGTCTTGGCCGGGGAGCTGTTTTTT.